Listed below are T cell receptor beta chains from one sample, sequenced in a study of shared clonotypes between healthy human individuals. TCRdb's table, derived via immunoSEQ multiplex PCR, lists solely in-frame clones and lacks some. Altogether nearly 1,000,000 clones are present, 76% being singletons, with the ten largest covering roughly 1.5%. Sample: memory CD4+ T cells sorted from blood. The source of these receptors is a man in his late teens or twenties in good health. Both conserved end residues are trimmed from each CDR3. A D gene is named only where the DNA matches it firmly. Clone size is given for some rows only: seen once, a few or many times, or a class if the clone is expanded.

NA TRBJ2-2 TRBV18 NA ASSRDRNTGELF
NA TRBJ1-2 TRBV6-6 TRBD1 ASSYRQGAGGYT
NA TRBJ2-3 TRBV6-5 TRBD2 ASSYSTSGGRDTQY
NA TRBJ1-6 TRBV29-1 NA SVRDSANNSPLH
NA TRBJ1-2 TRBV7-6 TRBD1 ASSLMEDRGGGGYT
NA TRBJ2-3 TRBV5-4 NA ASSSTGPVSTDTQY
NA TRBJ2-5 TRBV7-3 TRBD1 ASSRTGQETQY
NA TRBJ1-1 TRBV6-1 NA ASLTGERSEAF
NA TRBJ1-3 TRBV18 NA ASSQQVSGNTIY
NA TRBJ1-1 TRBV7-9 NA ASSLLGGGYSTEAF
once TRBJ1-4 TRBV4-1 NA ASSRFMGFATNEKLF
NA TRBJ2-2 TRBV7-3 TRBD2 ASSLYSGGALNTGELF
NA TRBJ1-2 TRBV5-6 NA ASSLASPRYGYT
NA TRBJ2-7 TRBV6-1 NA ASRLLLSHEQY
NA TRBJ2-5 TRBV7-2 NA ASSWGRLAETQY
NA TRBJ1-1 TRBV27 TRBD1 ASSRGQGIPNTEAF
NA TRBJ1-5 TRBV6-1 TRBD1 ASTQGVVQPQH
NA TRBJ2-5 TRBV4-3 TRBD2 ASSQEGREGLETQY
few TRBJ1-2 TRBV7-9 NA ASSLGGSGDFYGYT
NA TRBJ2-1 TRBV5-4 NA ASRPPSNNEQF
NA TRBJ2-7 TRBV6-1 NA ASSFTFRAVL
NA TRBJ1-2 TRBV18 TRBD1 ASSRDRDFFGDYGYT
once TRBJ1-5 TRBV29-1 NA SAQNSNQPQH
once TRBJ2-3 TRBV5-1 NA ASSPSAVPDTQY
once TRBJ2-7 TRBV5-6 NA ASSLVGGATYEQY
NA TRBJ2-1 TRBV4-1 TRBD2 ASSPTSGSYNEQF